This T cell receptor (beta chain) derives from a study of T cell changes during pregnancy in multiple sclerosis. Method: immunoSEQ multiplex PCR; TCRdb's copy keeps in-frame clones and lacks some. The table includes around 100,000 clones, around 92% detected once. CDR1 SGHDN and CDR2 FVKESK come from the germline V gene. The V and J ends lost 1 base and 7 bases, in that order; junction bases with no gene match: 6. CDR3 length: 15 residues. The sequencing here drew on peripheral blood, taken before pregnancy. The TCR originated in a female donor with multiple sclerosis, enrolled in a pregnancy study. This rearrangement joins TRBV14 to TRBJ2-1; 8 bases map to TRBD2. The CDR3 coding sequence is TGTGCCAGCAGCCAAGGAGTAGCGGGGCGGAATGAGCAGTTCTTC. It codes for CASSQGVAGRNEQFF.